The 16 T cell receptor beta chains reported below all come from one sample, sequenced in a study of cytomegalovirus exposure and HLA in healthy donors. PCR amplification relied on 60 Vbeta primers (plus 13 Jbeta primers). Repertoires were generated with immunoSEQ multiplex PCR, while TCRdb's copy carries only in-frame clones and drops some. The top ten hold more than 0.6% of the sample, which has some 200,000 clones, over 80% seen once. Sequencing was done on a sample of PBMCs. The receptor source for this set is a boy younger than 10 in good health and CMV-seronegative.

The chain joins TRBV25-1 to TRBJ2-5, with TRBD2 matching 9 bases. The end of the DNA aligns better with TRBJ2-7, so the J call may be wrong. CDR3 length equals 13 residues. Germline lookup yields CDR1 MGHDK and CDR2 SYGVNS. The CDR3 spells CASSGGASYEQYF. Here the CDR3 DNA reads TGTGCCAGTAGCGGGGGAGCCTCCTACGAGCAGTACTTC.

V is TRBV5-1 and J is TRBJ1-2; D is undetermined. Germline V lookup: CDR1 SGHRS, CDR2 YFSETQ. The CDR3 is 12 amino acids. V lost 0 bases, J lost 6 bases, and 6 bases lay in between. CDR3 in DNA: TGCGCCAGCAGCTTGGGGGGAGATGGCTACACCTTC. Translated, it gives CASSLGGDGYTF.

This clone was counted only a few times. The gene calls are TRBV10-3 and TRBJ2-7; 8 nucleotides agree with TRBD1. There are 13 residues in the CDR3. Germline CDR1 ENHRY, CDR2 SYGVKD. CDR3 sequence: CATSGGEGDEQYF. In DNA, the CDR3 is TGTGCGACCTCAGGGGGCGAAGGCGACGAGCAGTACTTC.

V gene TRBV5-4 combines with J gene TRBJ2-1, with TRBD2 matching over 12 bases. The CDR3 sequence is 18 residues long. With 2 bases clipped from V and 7 bases from J, the junction kept 13 bases outside the gene matches. Germline CDR1 SGHNT, CDR2 YYREEE (reference sequence). CDR3 bases: TGTGCCAGCAGCTTAGGCGGACTAGCGGGAATAGGCAGGAATGAGCAGTTCTTC. Its translation: CASSLGGLAGIGRNEQFF.

The chain couples TRBV5-4 to TRBJ2-3, with 11 nucleotides matching TRBD1. V lost 4 bases to trimming and J lost 2 bases; unmatched junction nucleotides: 9. This CDR3 is 17 amino acids long. CDR1 SGHNT and CDR2 YYREEE come from the germline V gene (reference sequence). CDR3 amino acids: CASSTRGTGGLTDTQYF. As DNA, the CDR3 is TGTGCCAGCAGCACCCGGGGGACAGGGGGACTCACAGATACGCAGTATTTT.

This clone was seen once. The chain combines TRBV28 with TRBJ1-3; 7 nucleotides match TRBD1. CDR3 length: 15 residues. Germline assignment: CDR1 MDHEN and CDR2 SYDVKM. The trim removed 4 bases at V and 3 bases at J, leaving 6 bases unmatched. The CDR3 nucleotides are TGTGCCAGCAGTTCGCGCGACAGGGTTGGAAACACCATATATTTT. Encoded protein: CASSSRDRVGNTIYF.

The chain links TRBV11-2 to TRBJ2-2, with 9 nucleotides matching TRBD2. V was clipped by 3 bases and J by 6 bases; unmatched bases: 2. Germline CDR1 and CDR2: SGHAT and FQNNGV. The CDR3 runs 14 residues. In DNA form, the CDR3 reads TGTGCCAGCAGCTTGGCGGGGGGGTCCGGGGAGCTGTTTTTT. Its translation: CASSLAGGSGELFF.

The chain joins TRBV2 to TRBJ2-7, with D perhaps TRBD1 (6 bases). CDR1 and CDR2 (germline): SNHLY, FYNNEI. CDR3 length: 14 amino acids. Trimming took 7 bases from V and 9 from J, leaving 22 bases between them. This chain's CDR3 is CASKLRDKNNGQYF. CDR3 bases: TGTGCCAGCAAGCTCCGGGACAAGAACAACGGGCAGTACTTC.

V usage is TRBV7-2 and J usage is TRBJ2-3; TRBD2 agrees at 8 bases. The CDR3 length is 12 residues. Germline V gene sequence: CDR1 SGHTA, CDR2 FQGNSA. V lost 4 bases, J lost 6 bases, and 0 bases stayed unmatched. CDR3: CASSSGGDTQYF. The DNA of the CDR3 is TGTGCCAGCAGCTCGGGGGGGGATACGCAGTATTTT.

The chain employs TRBV6-4 and TRBJ1-2; perhaps TRBD1 as D (6 bases). Germline CDR1 and CDR2: MRHNA and SNTAGT. Trimming pared 6 bases from V and 8 bases from J, leaving 19 bases between. The CDR3 consists of 14 residues. CDR3 protein: CASRGDITIGGYTF. The CDR3 bases are TGTGCCAGCAGGGGGGACATAACTATCGGCGGCTACACCTTC.

This chain links TRBV9 with TRBJ2-7; 8 bases match TRBD2. Losses at the gene ends were 0 bases for V and 2 bases for J; bases not matched to a gene: 7. This CDR3 contains 16 residues. The V gene's germline CDR1 is SGDLS and CDR2 YYNGEE. CDR3 bases: TGTGCCAGCAGCGTAGAAGGTAGCGGGATTCCCTACGAGCAGTACTTC. Translated, it gives CASSVEGSGIPYEQYF.

The rearrangement links TRBV14 to TRBJ1-2; tentatively, D is TRBD1 (6 bases). The germline V gene encodes CDR1 SGHDN and CDR2 FVKESK. The CDR3 contains 14 residues. Trimming stripped 2 bases from V and 3 bases from J, with 10 bases between. The CDR3 DNA reads as TGTGCCAGCAGCCAAATCAGGGGATACTATGGCTACACCTTC. Translated: CASSQIRGYYGYTF.

This rearrangement joins TRBV5-1 to TRBJ2-7; possibly TRBD1 for D (6 bases). Trimming stripped 4 bases from V and 3 bases from J, with 8 bases between. The CDR3 is 12 residues long. Germline CDR1 SGHRS, CDR2 YFSETQ. The CDR3 nucleotides are TGCGCCAGCAGCAGAGGGGGCTACGAGCAGTACTTC. This translates into CASSRGGYEQYF.

V usage is TRBV2 and J usage is TRBJ2-5; TRBD1 aligns across 10 bases. The CDR3 sequence is 16 residues long. CDR1 SNHLY and CDR2 FYNNEI come from the germline V gene. The junction had 7 bases not matched to a gene; V was cut back by 1 base and J by 5 bases. The CDR3 spells CASSEEETGGRETQYF. CDR3 nucleotides: TGTGCCAGCAGTGAAGAGGAGACAGGGGGCCGGGAGACCCAGTACTTC.

This chain uses TRBV7-9 with TRBJ1-5; a possible D gene is TRBD1 (6 bases). The CDR3 is 14 residues long. Per germline, CDR1 SEHNR and CDR2 FQNEAQ (reference sequence). Trimming left V 1 base short and J 3 bases short, with 7 bases between. The CDR3 sequence is CASSLGDTNQPQHF. The DNA of the CDR3 is TGTGCCAGCAGCTTAGGGGACACCAATCAGCCCCAGCATTTT.

The chain recombines TRBV6-6 with TRBJ2-5, with D possibly TRBD1 on 5 matching bases. The CDR3 runs 14 residues. V dropped 3 bases and J dropped 2 bases, with 10 bases sitting between them. The germline V gene encodes CDR1 MNHNY and CDR2 SVGAGI (reference sequence). The CDR3 sequence is CASSYETVQETQYF. The CDR3 DNA follows: TGTGCCAGCAGTTATGAGACAGTACAAGAGACCCAGTACTTC.